The 5 T cell receptor beta chains below were found in one sample sequenced in a study of cytomegalovirus exposure and HLA in healthy donors. Assay: immunoSEQ multiplex PCR; the TCRdb copy retains only in-frame clones and omits some. The sample consists of around 300,000 clones, 65% to 90% of them appearing once. Specimen: PBMCs. The receptors here all came from a woman between 18 and 29 years old in good health and CMV-seronegative.

The genes are TRBV18 and TRBJ1-2; no clear D gene. Germline CDR1 reads KGHSH; CDR2 reads LQKENI. V was cut by 3 bases and J by 3 bases, with 8 bases left in between. The CDR3 loop spans 13 amino acids. CDR3 nucleotides: TGTGCCAGCTCACCCGACACGGACTATGGCTACACCTTC. This translates into CASSPDTDYGYTF.

The chain links TRBV28 to TRBJ1-5; tentative D call: TRBD1 (6 bases). Trimming took 2 bases from V and 7 from J, leaving 12 bases between them. The CDR3 sequence is 14 residues long. CDR1 is MDHEN and CDR2 is SYDVKM in the germline V gene. In DNA, the CDR3 is TGTGCCAGCAGTTTACAACAGGGCACACAGCCCCAGCATTTT. This translates into CASSLQQGTQPQHF.

This chain connects TRBV10-3 to TRBJ2-7; the match to TRBD2 covers 9 bases. V lost 2 bases to trimming and J lost 3 bases; unmatched junction nucleotides: 5. The CDR3 runs 15 residues. Looked up from germline, CDR1 is ENHRY and CDR2 is SYGVKD. This chain's CDR3 is CAISERSSGIYEQYF. The CDR3, as DNA: TGTGCCATCAGTGAGAGGTCTAGCGGGATCTACGAGCAGTACTTC.

The chain has TRBV6-5 and TRBJ1-4; the match to TRBD1 covers 9 bases. Losses at the gene ends were 0 bases for V and 5 bases for J; bases not matched to a gene: 1. This CDR3 contains 15 residues. Germline V lookup: CDR1 MNHEY, CDR2 SVGAGI. The CDR3 DNA reads TGTGCCAGCAGTTACTCCGGGACAGGGAATGAAAAACTGTTTTTT. Translating gives CASSYSGTGNEKLFF.

The V and J genes are TRBV5-1 and TRBJ1-2; D is uncertain. Trimming stripped 0 bases from V and 7 bases from J, with 13 bases between. The CDR3 is 14 amino acids. In germline, CDR1 is SGHRS, CDR2 YFSETQ. The CDR3 DNA follows: TGCGCCAGCAGCTTGGCCTGGAGAGACGTTGGCTACACCTTC. This translates into CASSLAWRDVGYTF.